The clone carrying this T cell receptor beta chain was found many times. Antigen unknown. This CDR3 contains 15 residues. CDR1 MNHNS and CDR2 SASEGT come from the germline V gene. The V gene end was trimmed by 6 bases and the J gene end by 6 bases; junction bases not matched to a gene: 12. TCRdb re-analysed the reads in MiXCR, keeping a single row per CDR3 protein. The repertoire holds 200,000 to 300,000 distinct CDR3 sequences, around 8.7% seen once, with approximately 16% in the top ten. This record belongs to a study of T cell repertoires in cytomegalovirus infection. Across the whole study: Both CMV infection and a matching HLA type were indicated by public TCR beta signatures.

The study, taken as a whole, reports: Dominant in the ex vivo response were TCR beta clonotypes restricted by HLA-C and specific for CMV. Adding up the frequency of public TCR beta families identified people who carried CMV plus the relevant HLA.

This TCR came from a human donor in good health (CMV status not recorded). Some clones in this sample may be carry-over from other donors' samples. This chain joins TRBV6-1 and TRBJ1-2; 8 bases match TRBD1. The sample taken for sequencing was PBMCs. The CDR3 DNA is TGTGCCAGCAGACGGACGCCGGGACAGGACGATGGCTACACCTTC. Its protein is CASRRTPGQDDGYTF.